This TCR beta chain was documented in a study of blood T cell repertoires in COVID-19. Study-level information: The United States, Italy and Spain were the sources of the acute and convalescent COVID-19 samples. Sample material is recorded as cDNA or gDNA derived from T cells, B-cell-depleted T cells, or PBMCs.

Trimming took 2 bases from V and 3 from J; bases not matched to a gene: 6. Germline V lookup: CDR1 SGDLS, CDR2 YYNGEE. This CDR3 is 15 amino acids long. In the source study's methods: Cell counts per sample came from amplifying reference gene primers. Sequencing used immunoSEQ multiplex PCR; TCRdb keeps in-frame clones, though not all of them. D and trimming were read from the DNA, whereas the V and J calls and clone size are those reported in that table. The data contain some 120,000 clones, about four fifths of them seen just once; the ten biggest clones take up around 13%. Sequenced: peripheral blood. The sequence came from a human donor in a cohort sampled during active COVID-19. The chain is built from TRBV9 and TRBJ2-7, with 9 bases fitting TRBD2. The CDR3 protein is CASSVGAGGFYEQYF. The CDR3 region has the DNA TGTGCCAGCAGCGTGGGAGCGGGGGGTTTCTACGAGCAGTACTTC.